Below are 16 T cell receptor beta chains sequenced from a single sample in a study of cytomegalovirus exposure and HLA in healthy donors (dated by TCRdb to 2016 to 2017). The protocol used for the library was the immunoSEQ multiplex PCR assay. A mixture of 60 forward primers for TCR Vbeta segments and 13 reverse primers for TCR Jbeta segments was used in the multiplex PCR. The source is immuneACCESS, and TCRdb retained only in-frame sequences with V and J called. Part of the clones is not carried over; for the studies checked, unresolved V genes explain less than half of this, and the remainder is unexplained. This sample is represented by 160,000 or so clones; about 86% of them were singletons. About 2.1% of the sample is taken by the ten largest. Sequencing input: PBMCs. The receptors stem from a woman younger than 30 in good health and CMV-seronegative.

The genes are TRBV27 and TRBJ1-1; D is perhaps TRBD1 (5 bases). Trimming took off 1 base at V and 0 bases at J, with 12 bases between the two ends. Germline loops: CDR1 MNHEY, CDR2 SMNVEV (reference sequence). The CDR3 spans 16 residues. The chain's CDR3 is CASSLYFDSLNTEAFF. The DNA of the CDR3 is TGTGCCAGCAGTTTATATTTCGACAGCCTGAACACTGAAGCTTTCTTT.

This clone was seen once. The chain couples TRBV28 to TRBJ1-2, with a weak D call TRBD1 (6 bases). This CDR3 region has 15 residues. V was clipped by 6 bases and J by 1 base, with 15 bases between them. Germline lookup yields CDR1 MDHEN and CDR2 SYDVKM. The CDR3 DNA is TGTGCCAGCAGCCCAGGGGTTGGCCGTAACTATGGCTACACCTTC. This encodes CASSPGVGRNYGYTF.

The chain is built from TRBV7-2 and TRBJ2-1; D is perhaps TRBD1 (5 bases). V was cut by 7 bases and J by 0 bases, with 10 bases left in between. Looked up from germline, CDR1 is SGHTA and CDR2 is FQGNSA. The CDR3 spans 14 residues. The CDR3 protein is CASNRQSSYNEQFF. CDR3 coding DNA: TGTGCCAGCAACAGACAGAGCTCCTACAATGAGCAGTTCTTC. Using reference TRBV7-2 and TRBJ2-1 for the parts outside the CDR3, the full variable domain is GAGVSQSPSNKVTEKGKDVELRCDPISGHTALYWYRQSLGQGLEFLIYFQGNSAPDKSGLPSDRFSAERTGGSVSTLTIQRTQQEDSAVYLCASNRQSSYNEQFFGPGTRLTVL.

The chain couples TRBV19 to TRBJ1-2, with a weak D call TRBD1 (5 bases). V dropped 5 bases and J dropped 8 bases, with 15 bases sitting between them. The CDR3 length is 13 residues. Germline values: CDR1 LNHDA, CDR2 SQIVND (reference sequence). This chain's CDR3 is CASSDGGPQGYTF. In DNA form, the CDR3 reads TGTGCCAGTAGTGACGGGGGACCCCAAGGCTACACCTTC.

This CDR3 reads CASSQQTSGVTDTQYF. CDR3 sequence (DNA): TGTGCCAGCAGTCAGCAGACTAGCGGGGTAACAGATACGCAGTATTTT. The genes are TRBV28 and TRBJ2-3, with TRBD2 matching over 11 bases. V was pared by 5 bases and J by 3 bases, with 7 bases of the junction left unmatched. The length of the CDR3 is 16 residues. CDR1 and CDR2 from the germline V gene are MDHEN and SYDVKM. The whole variable domain, remainder taken from reference TRBV28 and TRBJ2-3, is DVKVTQSSRYLVKRTGEKVFLECVQDMDHENMFWYRQDPGLGLRLIYFSYDVKMKEKGDIPEGYSVSREKKERFSLILESASTNQTSMYLCASSQQTSGVTDTQYFGPGTRLTVL.

The chain employs TRBV27 and TRBJ2-7, with TRBD2 as a possible D gene (5 bases). Trimming removed 8 bases from V and 4 bases from J, with 15 bases in between. CDR3 length: 13 residues. Per the germline V gene, CDR1 is MNHEY and CDR2 is SMNVEV (reference sequence). The CDR3 DNA reads as TGTGCCAGCGGGCAGGACTTAGGGTACGAGCAGTACTTC. Its protein product is CASGQDLGYEQYF.

The V and J genes are TRBV9 and TRBJ1-1; D possibly corresponds to TRBD1 (5 bases). CDR1 and CDR2 from the germline V gene are SGDLS and YYNGEE. This CDR3 has 15 residues. V gave up 0 bases and J gave up 4 bases, with 13 bases separating them. In DNA form, the CDR3 reads TGTGCCAGCAGCGTAGAGGAGGGGTCGGGCACTGAAGCTTTCTTT. As protein: CASSVEEGSGTEAFF.

V gene TRBV4-1 combines with J gene TRBJ1-3; D ambiguous. V was trimmed by 8 bases and J by 4 bases, leaving 21 bases between them. In germline, CDR1 is MGHRA, CDR2 YSYEKL. This CDR3 has 16 amino acids. Written as DNA, the CDR3 is TGCGCCAGCCAGCTTAACTTCGGTGGTAGCGGAAACACCATATATTTT. Translation: CASQLNFGGSGNTIYF.

The gene calls are TRBV4-1 and TRBJ2-1; D is possibly TRBD2 (5 bases). CDR1 is MGHRA, CDR2 YSYEKL, per germline. This CDR3 region has 12 residues. V was cut by 8 bases and J by 5 bases, with 10 bases left in between. The CDR3 coding sequence is TGCGCCAGCTCGGACTGGAACAATGAGCAGTTCTTC. This encodes CASSDWNNEQFF.

The chain has TRBV27 and TRBJ2-7; D remains unclear. Looked up from germline, CDR1 is MNHEY and CDR2 is SMNVEV (reference sequence). CDR3 length: 11 residues. Trimming took 2 bases from V and 6 from J, leaving 5 bases between them. CDR3 region: CASSLPLEQYF. DNA for the CDR3: TGTGCCAGCAGTTTACCCCTCGAGCAGTACTTC.

The J gene is TRBJ1-1, the V gene TRBV10-3; 8 nucleotides match TRBD1. Trimming removed 5 bases from V and 2 bases from J; junction bases left unmatched: 4. The CDR3 consists of 14 residues. CDR1 is ENHRY and CDR2 is SYGVKD in the germline V gene. As DNA, the CDR3 is TGTGCCATCAGTCCTGACAGGGGTAACACTGAAGCTTTCTTT. This gives the protein CAISPDRGNTEAFF.

The chain combines TRBV6-1 with TRBJ1-5, with 7 nucleotides matching TRBD1. The trim removed 6 bases at V and 5 bases at J, leaving 4 bases unmatched. This CDR3 is built from 13 residues. CDR1 is MNHNS and CDR2 is SASEGT in the germline V gene. CDR3 in DNA: TGTGCCAGCAGCCGGACAGGAGATCAGCCCCAGCATTTT. This encodes CASSRTGDQPQHF.

The chain employs TRBV7-2 and TRBJ1-2; D uncertain. V lost 5 bases, J lost 3 bases, and 10 bases lay in between. Germline values: CDR1 SGHTA, CDR2 FQGNSA. The length of the CDR3 is 13 residues. In DNA, the CDR3 is TGTGCCAGCAGCGACCAGCGAGACTATGGCTACACCTTC. Protein: CASSDQRDYGYTF.

J is TRBJ1-6 and V is TRBV18; the D is unclear. The V gene lost 3 bases and the J gene lost 7 bases, with 10 bases spanning the gap. Germline CDR1 KGHSH, CDR2 LQKENI. The CDR3 contains 14 residues. The CDR3 protein is CASSPTALNSPLHF. DNA of the CDR3: TGTGCCAGCTCACCTACAGCCTTAAATTCACCCCTCCACTTT.

The count of this clone is one. V and J are TRBV7-6 and TRBJ2-7; D gene unclear. Germline-derived CDR1 and CDR2 are SGHVS and FNYEAQ. The ends were cut back, 1 base at V and 0 bases at J, with 4 bases in the middle. This CDR3 region has 13 residues. CDR3 nucleotide sequence: TGTGCCAGCAGCTTAGATAGCTCCTACGAGCAGTACTTC. It encodes CASSLDSSYEQYF.

The gene calls are TRBV7-9 and TRBJ2-1; 11 bases map to TRBD2. This CDR3 spans 15 amino acids. With 10 bases clipped from V and 12 bases from J, the junction kept 17 bases outside the gene matches. Per the germline V gene, CDR1 is SEHNR and CDR2 is FQNEAQ (reference sequence). The CDR3 nucleotides read TGTGCCACTGGGAAGACTAGCGGGACGGCCGAGGGGCAGTTCTTC. Translated: CATGKTSGTAEGQFF.